The next 24 T cell receptor beta chains were all read from a single sample in a study of blood T cells in healthy people across ages. It was with a sample-barcoded 5' primer and a J-beta primer mix that a second PCR of roughly 7 to 12 cycles was run. TCRdb re-derived calls from the 5' RACE reads in MiXCR, one entry per CDR3 protein. The sample records about 760,000 distinct CDR3 sequences, 25% being singletons. A further study also used this sample, focusing on T cells of mothers and their children.

The sequenced material came from blood. The receptors come from a boy aged 5-17 years in good health.

The CDR3 here is CASSSQGSEKLFF. The CDR3 DNA reads TGTGCCAGCAGTTCACAGGGTTCGGAAAAACTGTTTTTT. V usage is TRBV28 and J usage is TRBJ1-4; possible D gene TRBD1, 6 bases. Trimming left V 4 bases short and J 8 bases short, with 11 bases between. CDR1 is MDHEN and CDR2 is SYDVKM in the germline V gene. CDR3 length: 13 residues. The full variable domain, rest sourced from reference TRBV28 and TRBJ1-4, is DVKVTQSSRYLVKRTGEKVFLECVQDMDHENMFWYRQDPGLGLRLIYFSYDVKMKEKGDIPEGYSVSREKKERFSLILESASTNQTSMYLCASSSQGSEKLFFGSGTQLSVL.

This sequence joins TRBV7-2 and TRBJ2-4, with 9 bases lining up with TRBD1. This CDR3 is built from 15 residues. V lost 5 bases, J lost 6 bases, and 8 bases stayed unmatched. The germline gives CDR1 SGHTA, CDR2 FQGNSA. The CDR3 reads CASSRDREGANIQYF. In DNA, the CDR3 is TGTGCCAGCAGCAGGGACAGGGAAGGGGCAAACATTCAGTACTTC. Looking up the rest from reference TRBV7-2 and TRBJ2-4 gives the full variable domain: GAGVSQSPSNKVTEKGKDVELRCDPISGHTALYWYRQSLGQGLEFLIYFQGNSAPDKSGLPSDRFSAERTGGSVSTLTIQRTQQEDSAVYLCASSRDREGANIQYFGAGTRLSVL.

The chain recombines TRBV20-1 with TRBJ1-2, with D perhaps TRBD1 (6 bases). Germline V gene data show CDR1 as DFQATT and CDR2 as SNEGSKA (reference sequence). This CDR3 is 15 amino acids long. The germline V and J ends were trimmed by 6 bases and 0 bases, with 17 bases remaining between them. This chain's CDR3 is CSATSEDRANYGYTF. CDR3 in DNA: TGCAGTGCCACTTCTGAGGACAGAGCTAACTATGGCTACACCTTC.

In this sample, this clonotype turned up a few times. The chain joins TRBV4-1 to TRBJ2-5; D not certain. In germline, CDR1 is MGHRA, CDR2 YSYEKL. V was trimmed by 1 base and J by 4 bases, leaving 10 bases between them. This CDR3 comprises 14 residues. CDR3 region: CASSQVDSRETQYF. The CDR3 DNA is TGCGCCAGCAGCCAAGTAGATTCACGAGAGACCCAGTACTTC.

The sample holds one count of this clonotype. The chain has TRBV7-9 and TRBJ2-5, with 11 bases identical to TRBD2. Germline CDR1 and CDR2: SEHNR and FQNEAQ (reference sequence). V dropped 3 bases and J dropped 11; count of bases not matched to a gene: 11. This CDR3 spans 15 amino acids. The chain's CDR3 is CASSLVAGGPLEQYF. CDR3 nucleotide sequence: TGTGCCAGCAGCTTGGTAGCGGGAGGGCCGTTAGAGCAGTACTTC.

This clonotype appeared once. This chain joins TRBV11-3 and TRBJ2-6, with D perhaps matching TRBD2 (5 bases). V was shortened by 5 bases and J by 0 bases, with 11 bases between the two germline ends. This CDR3 has 16 residues. Per the germline V gene, CDR1 is SGHNT and CDR2 is YENEEA. CDR3 coding DNA: TGTGCCAGCAGCCCCCGAGAGGGCTCTGGGGCCAACGTCCTGACTTTC. Its translation is CASSPREGSGANVLTF.

The V gene is TRBV4-2, the J gene TRBJ2-5, with 9 nucleotides matching TRBD2. The J call may be incorrect, as the DNA end agrees better with TRBJ2-1. Germline loops: CDR1 LGHNA, CDR2 YNFKEQ. CDR3 length equals 18 residues. CDR3 in DNA: TGTGCCAGCAGCCAAGCCCCGTGGACTAGCGCGGAGTACAATGAGCAGTTCTTC. Encoded protein: CASSQAPWTSAEYNEQFF.

This clonotype has only a few counts. The chain carries TRBV2 and TRBJ2-5, with D possibly called TRBD1 or TRBD2 (5 bases each). Germline V lookup: CDR1 SNHLY, CDR2 FYNNEI. With 6 bases removed from V and 5 bases from J, the gap between germline ends came to 16 bases. This CDR3 contains 14 residues. The CDR3, as DNA: TGTGCCAGCAGGCCCGGGACCCCATGGGAGACCCAGTACTTC. Protein: CASRPGTPWETQYF. The variable domain in full, completed from reference TRBV2 and TRBJ2-5, reads EPEVTQTPSHQVTQMGQEVILRCVPISNHLYFYWYRQILGQKVEFLVSFYNNEISEKSEIFDDQFSVERPDGSNFTLKIRSTKLEDSAMYFCASRPGTPWETQYFGPGTRLLVL.

This clonotype was detected many times. At one of its ends the junction is not consistent with the germline gene, which may arise from a read error. The rearrangement joins TRBV3-1 to TRBJ1-4, with D uncertain. The length of the CDR3 is 12 residues. Germline lookup yields CDR1 LGHDT and CDR2 YNNKEL (reference sequence). The CDR3 region has the DNA TGTGCCAGCAGTCAAGGACGGGAAAAACTGTTTTTT. This gives the protein CASSQGREKLFF.

The V and J genes are TRBV12-3 or TRBV12-4 and TRBJ2-3; no definite D call. The CDR3 is 13 residues long. With 5 bases removed from V and 4 bases from J, the gap between germline ends came to 10 bases. The CDR3 loop is CASSPTTADTQYF. For the CDR3, the DNA is TGTGCCAGCAGTCCAACAACGGCAGATACGCAGTATTTT.

This clonotype was counted only a few times. The chain has TRBV7-2 and TRBJ1-1; D may be TRBD1 (5 bases). The CDR3 has 14 amino acids. V gave up 5 bases and J gave up 3 bases, with 13 bases separating them. Per the germline V gene, CDR1 is SGHTA and CDR2 is FQGNSA. This chain's CDR3 is CASSPVGGDTEAFF. CDR3 in DNA: TGTGCCAGCAGCCCGGTCGGGGGGGACACTGAAGCTTTCTTT.

V usage is TRBV7-9 and J usage is TRBJ2-5, with D perhaps TRBD2 (5 bases). Germline CDR1 SEHNR, CDR2 FQNEAQ (reference sequence). This CDR3 has 16 residues. V lost 4 bases and J lost 5, with 20 bases in between. CDR3 in amino acids: CASSSGPDGLRETQYF. The CDR3 nucleotides read TGTGCCAGCAGCTCCGGCCCGGACGGACTTAGGGAGACCCAGTACTTC.

V gene TRBV6-2 or TRBV6-3 combines with J gene TRBJ2-1; a weak D match, TRBD2 (7 bases). The V end lost 6 bases, the J end lost 10 bases, and 25 bases lay between the germline ends. The germline V gene has CDR1 MNHEY and CDR2 SVGEGT. This CDR3 spans 16 amino acids. The CDR3 DNA follows: TGTGCCAGCAGCCCTGCCGCGCTAGGGGGGGGCGGAGAGCAGTTCTTC. It codes for CASSPAALGGGGEQFF.

This clonotype was recorded once. This chain uses TRBV10-1 with TRBJ2-3; no definite D call. The V end was cut by 3 bases, the J end by 4 bases, with 8 bases between. CDR1 WNHNN and CDR2 SYGVQD come from the germline V gene (reference sequence). CDR3 size: 13 residues. The CDR3 DNA follows: TGCGCCAGCAGTGAACATCATCCAGATACGCAGTATTTT. Translating it yields CASSEHHPDTQYF.

The chain employs TRBV10-3 and TRBJ2-5; D remains ambiguous. CDR3 length equals 13 residues. Trimming shortened V by 6 bases and J by 5 bases, and 13 bases separated the two germline ends. The germline V gene encodes CDR1 ENHRY and CDR2 SYGVKD. CDR3 in amino acids: CAIRGISRETQYF. In DNA, the CDR3 is TGTGCCATCAGGGGTATCTCGAGGGAGACCCAGTACTTC.

This sequence joins TRBV5-1 and TRBJ2-5, with D possibly TRBD1 on 7 matching bases. V was clipped by 1 base and J by 3 bases, with 10 bases between them. CDR1 and CDR2 (germline): SGHRS, YFSETQ. The CDR3 runs to 14 residues. The CDR3 sequence is CASSLPRGEETQYF. CDR3 DNA sequence: TGCGCCAGCAGCTTGCCCAGGGGGGAAGAGACCCAGTACTTC. The entire variable domain, with the rest obtained from reference TRBV5-1 and TRBJ2-5, is as follows: KAGVTQTPRYLIKTRGQQVTLSCSPISGHRSVSWYQQTPGQGLQFLFEYFSETQRNKGNFPGRFSGRQFSNSRSEMNVSTLELGDSALYLCASSLPRGEETQYFGPGTRLLVL.

This clonotype came up a few times. The gene calls are TRBV6-5 and TRBJ1-1; D gene unclear. This CDR3 is 13 amino acids long. Deletions cut 5 bases from V and 3 bases from J, with 10 bases between. Germline V CDR1 and CDR2: MNHEY, SVGAGI. The CDR3 loop is CASSRAGDTEAFF. The CDR3, as DNA: TGTGCCAGCAGTCGAGCGGGTGACACTGAAGCTTTCTTT.

V is TRBV29-1 and J is TRBJ1-6; unclear D gene. In germline, CDR1 is SQVTM, CDR2 ANQGSEA. The CDR3 length is 13 residues. V shed 5 bases and J shed 8 bases, with 13 bases lying between them. CDR3 protein: CSVQVARDSPLHF. CDR3 nucleotides: TGCAGCGTTCAGGTGGCGAGAGATTCACCCCTCCACTTT.

This clonotype has a handful of counts. The germline gene is not matched at one end of the junction; a read error may be the cause. The chain carries TRBV6-1 and TRBJ2-5; 10 bases line up with TRBD2. Germline V gives CDR1 MNHNS, CDR2 SASEGT. This CDR3 has 11 amino acids. CDR3 sequence: CASSEALAGVF. CDR3 bases: TGTGCCAGCAGTGAAGCCCTAGCGGGGGTCTTC.

The gene calls are TRBV6-2 or TRBV6-3 and TRBJ2-7, with TRBD1 as a possible D gene (6 bases). CDR3 size: 17 residues. In germline, CDR1 is MNHEY, CDR2 SVGEGT. V was cut by 0 bases and J by 5 bases, with 20 bases left in between. The CDR3 DNA sequence: TGTGCCAGCAGTTACTCGACTTACAGACAGGCTGTTCACGAGCAGTACTTC. Amino acid sequence: CASSYSTYRQAVHEQYF.

This clonotype was detected a few times. The V and J genes are TRBV12-3 or TRBV12-4 and TRBJ2-1; weak D call: TRBD2 (5 bases). Trimming took off 6 bases at V and 2 bases at J, with 8 bases between the two ends. The CDR3 runs 13 residues. CDR3 coding DNA: TGTGCCAGCAGGAGGGTGACCTACAATGAGCAGTTCTTC. Its translation is CASRRVTYNEQFF.

In its sample, this clonotype ranks as medium-sized (0.01 to 0.1%). This sequence joins TRBV29-1 and TRBJ2-5; 11 bases align to TRBD2. Germline lookup yields CDR1 SQVTM and CDR2 ANQGSEA. The CDR3 is made up of 13 amino acids. Germline trimming cut 7 bases from V and 5 bases from J; bases unmatched to any gene: 6. The CDR3 region has the DNA TGCAGCGCGGGACTAGCGGACGGGGAGACCCAGTACTTC. This gives the protein CSAGLADGETQYF.

The chain employs TRBV9 and TRBJ2-7; 13 bases agree with TRBD2. CDR1 and CDR2 (germline): SGDLS, YYNGEE. The V segment lost 0 bases and the J segment 2 bases; nucleotides outside the gene matches: 5. CDR3 length: 17 amino acids. The CDR3 coding sequence is TGTGCCAGCAGCGTAGCGGGGACTAGCGGGGCCCCCTACGAGCAGTACTTC. This encodes CASSVAGTSGAPYEQYF.

This clonotype has only a few counts. This chain links TRBV6-1 with TRBJ2-5; D call uncertain. The J call may be incorrect, as the DNA end agrees better with TRBJ2-7. The CDR3 consists of 16 residues. The V gene's germline CDR1 is MNHNS and CDR2 SASEGT. The CDR3 reads CASSEVVGSLSYEQYF. The CDR3, as DNA: TGTGCCAGCAGTGAGGTTGTAGGTTCTCTTTCCTACGAGCAGTACTTC.